These T cell receptor beta chains were read from a single sample in a study of T cell changes during pregnancy in multiple sclerosis. Libraries were prepared by immunoSEQ multiplex PCR; TCRdb keeps only in-frame clonotypes and omits some of them. The sample yields under 60,000 clones, approximately 92% seen once. Sequences were derived from CD4+ T cells from peripheral blood mononuclear cells, sampled in the third trimester of pregnancy. These receptors were collected from a female donor with multiple sclerosis, enrolled in a pregnancy study. The CDR3 runs from the conserved cysteine through the conserved F or W. A D gene is named only where the DNA matches it firmly. Not every row has a clone size; where given, it reads once, few, many or a size class.

>TRBD2|-|TRBV29-1|TRBJ2-2
CSAGLAGYTGELFF
TGCAGCGCCGGACTAGCGGGGTACACCGGGGAGCTGTTTTTT
>-|-|TRBV15|TRBJ2-6
CATSRGQGHPSGANVLTF
TGTGCCACCAGCCGGGGACAAGGACACCCCTCTGGGGCCAACGTCCTGACTTTC
>TRBD1|-|TRBV27|TRBJ2-5
CASSLRQGIGETQYF
TGTGCCAGCAGTCTACGACAGGGGATAGGAGAGACCCAGTACTTC
>-|-|TRBV7-2|TRBJ1-1
CASSARGMDTEAFF
TGTGCCAGCAGCGCCAGGGGAATGGACACTGAAGCTTTCTTT
>TRBD1|-|TRBV5-4|TRBJ1-2
CASSLGAGQGKEGYGYTF
TGTGCCAGCAGCTTGGGGGCGGGACAGGGGAAAGAAGGCTATGGCTACACCTTC
>TRBD1|-|TRBV29-1|TRBJ2-2
CSVSSGQGNTGELFF
TGCAGCGTAAGCTCGGGACAGGGTAACACCGGGGAGCTGTTTTTT
>-|-|TRBV5-5|TRBJ2-7
CASSLGIRGAGSSYEQYF
TGTGCCAGCAGCTTGGGAATAAGGGGCGCCGGAAGCTCCTACGAGCAGTACTTC
>TRBD2|-|TRBV5-1|TRBJ2-3
CASSFRTSGGGDTQYF
TGCGCCAGCAGCTTCCGGACTAGCGGGGGAGGAGATACGCAGTATTTT
>-|-|TRBV28|TRBJ1-2
CASSLGHPKGYTF
TGTGCCAGCAGTTTAGGACATCCAAAGGGCTACACCTTC
>-|-|TRBV19|TRBJ2-2
CASSPHRTGELFF
TGTGCCAGTAGTCCGCACAGGACCGGGGAGCTGTTTTTT
>-|-|TRBV28|TRBJ1-1
CASSPGLFNTEAFF
TGTGCCAGCAGTCCGGGACTATTCAACACTGAAGCTTTCTTT
>-|-|TRBV28|TRBJ2-5
CASSPMRGGGETQYF
TGTGCCAGCAGTCCCATGAGAGGGGGGGGAGAGACCCAGTACTTC
>-|-|TRBV30|TRBJ2-3
CACTPPEDATDTQYF
TGTGCCTGTACGCCTCCGGAGGACGCGACAGATACGCAGTATTTT
>-|-|TRBV6-1|TRBJ1-5
CASTQTGGNQPQHF
TGTGCCAGCACGCAGACGGGGGGGAATCAGCCCCAGCATTTT
>-|-|TRBV10-3|TRBJ2-1
CAIRGTEGQFF
TGTGCCATCAGGGGGACGGAGGGGCAGTTCTTC
>TRBD2|-|TRBV7-9|TRBJ2-7
CASSWGGSYEQYF
TGTGCCAGCAGCTGGGGGGGCTCCTACGAGCAGTACTTC
>TRBD1|-|TRBV6-1|TRBJ2-6
CASSGTAGANVLTF
TGTGCCAGCAGCGGGACAGCTGGGGCCAACGTCCTGACTTTC
>TRBD2|-|TRBV11-2|TRBJ2-1
CASSATSGGYNEQFF
TGTGCCAGCAGCGCGACTAGCGGGGGGTACAATGAGCAGTTCTTC
>TRBD1|-|TRBV28|TRBJ2-3
CASRGQGASTDTQYF
TGTGCCAGCAGGGGACAGGGGGCCTCCACAGATACGCAGTATTTT
>-|-|TRBV18|TRBJ1-3
CASPTGDSFPSSGNTIYF
TGTGCCAGCCCCACGGGAGACAGCTTTCCCAGCTCTGGAAACACCATATATTTT
>TRBD1|once|TRBV7-6|TRBJ1-1
CASRQGTNTEAFF
TGTGCCAGCCGACAGGGGACGAACACTGAAGCTTTCTTT
>TRBD1|-|TRBV9|TRBJ2-5
CASSVAQGAWETQYF
TGTGCCAGCAGCGTAGCCCAGGGGGCGTGGGAGACCCAGTACTTC